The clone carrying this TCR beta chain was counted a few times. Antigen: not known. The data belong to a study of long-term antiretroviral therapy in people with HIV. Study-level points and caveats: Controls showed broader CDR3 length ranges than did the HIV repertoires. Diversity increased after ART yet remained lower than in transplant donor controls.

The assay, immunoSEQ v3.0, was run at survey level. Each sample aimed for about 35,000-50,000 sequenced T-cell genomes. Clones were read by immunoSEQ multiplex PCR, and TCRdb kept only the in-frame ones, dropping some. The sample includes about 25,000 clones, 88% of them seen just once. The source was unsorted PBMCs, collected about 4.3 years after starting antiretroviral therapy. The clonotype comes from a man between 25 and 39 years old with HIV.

CDR3 sequence: CASSIAQQETQYF. The CDR3 bases are TGTGCCAGTAGTATCGCACAGCAAGAGACCCAGTACTTC. The chain uses TRBV19 and TRBJ2-5, with D hard to call. Trimming took 3 bases from V and 2 from J, leaving 7 bases between them. The CDR3 has 13 amino acids. Germline CDR1 reads LNHDA; CDR2 reads SQIVND (reference sequence).